The clone carrying this T cell receptor beta chain was seen many times. TCRdb fed the RACE reads into MiXCR, producing one record per CDR3 protein. The table has about 300,000 distinct CDR3 sequences, around 5.5% seen once; the top ten hold less than 9%. CDR3 length: 19 amino acids. The V end lost 2 bases, the J end lost 6 bases, and 25 bases lay between the germline ends. CDR1 LGHDT and CDR2 YNNKEL come from the germline V gene (reference sequence). The data were taken from a study of human T cells and chemical hapten exposure. Study-level information: Upper-back patch tests with 0.01% DPC were read at 6 days.

Time point defined: pre-sensitization, week 0. Treatment described: therapeutic diphenylcyclopropenone sensitization with weekly scalp DPC. Sample: whole blood, taken in connection with sensitization to the hapten diphenylcyclopropenone (DPC). This rearrangement joins TRBV3-1 to TRBJ2-2; TRBD1 is a possible D gene (6 bases). This TCR was sampled from a woman between 18 and 29 years old with alopecia areata. Some clones in this sample may be carry-over from other donors' samples. The CDR3 sequence: CASSQYTQGRDGDPGELFF. The CDR3 DNA reads as TGTGCCAGCAGCCAATATACTCAGGGGAGAGATGGAGATCCCGGGGAGCTGTTTTTT.